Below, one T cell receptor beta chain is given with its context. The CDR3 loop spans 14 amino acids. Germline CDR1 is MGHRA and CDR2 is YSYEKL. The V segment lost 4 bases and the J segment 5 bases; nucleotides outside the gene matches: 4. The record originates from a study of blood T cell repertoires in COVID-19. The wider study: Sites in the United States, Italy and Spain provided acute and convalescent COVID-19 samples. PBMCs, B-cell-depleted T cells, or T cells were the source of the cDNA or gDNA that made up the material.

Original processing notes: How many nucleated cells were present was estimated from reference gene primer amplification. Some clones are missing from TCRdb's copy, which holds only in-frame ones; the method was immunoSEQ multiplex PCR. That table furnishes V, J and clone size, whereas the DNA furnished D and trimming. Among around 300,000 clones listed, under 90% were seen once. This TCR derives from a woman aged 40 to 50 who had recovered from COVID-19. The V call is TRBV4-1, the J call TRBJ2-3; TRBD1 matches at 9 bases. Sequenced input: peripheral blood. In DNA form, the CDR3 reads TGCGCCAGCAGCCGGGGACAGGGTGGAGATACGCAGTATTTT. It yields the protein CASSRGQGGDTQYF.